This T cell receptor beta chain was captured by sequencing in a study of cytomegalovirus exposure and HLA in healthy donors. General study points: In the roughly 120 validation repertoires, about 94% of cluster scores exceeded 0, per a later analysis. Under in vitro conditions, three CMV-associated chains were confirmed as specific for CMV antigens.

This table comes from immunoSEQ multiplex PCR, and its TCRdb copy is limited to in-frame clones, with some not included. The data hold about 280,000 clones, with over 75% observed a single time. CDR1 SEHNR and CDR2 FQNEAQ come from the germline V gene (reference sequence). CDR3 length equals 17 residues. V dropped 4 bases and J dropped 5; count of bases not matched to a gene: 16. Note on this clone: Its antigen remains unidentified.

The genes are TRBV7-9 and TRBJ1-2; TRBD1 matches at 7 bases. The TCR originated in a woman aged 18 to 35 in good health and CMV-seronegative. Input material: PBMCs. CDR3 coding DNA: TGTGCCAGCAGCTCAGACAGGGACGGCTTACGGGGTTATGGCTACACCTTC. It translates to CASSSDRDGLRGYGYTF.